The present T cell receptor (beta chain) was sequenced within a study of monozygotic twins with inflammatory bowel disease. One entry per CDR3 protein, without DNA, is what TCRdb gives after re-calling the 5' RACE reads. The sample holds just over 300,000 distinct CDR3 sequences. CDR3 length equals 15 residues. Germline lookup yields CDR1 LGHNA and CDR2 YSLEER. The V gene is TRBV4-3, the J gene TRBJ1-2; TCRdb designates TRBD1, a call that cannot be tested without DNA. The sequence was obtained from a human donor with ulcerative colitis or Crohn's disease, or a healthy co-twin of an affected twin (not recorded which). The material sequenced was blood. CDR3: CASSRGQGANYGYTF.